The 10 T cell receptor beta chains in this list originate from one sample, sequenced in a study of T cell responses to AZD1222 COVID-19 vaccine. The method was immunoSEQ multiplex PCR; TCRdb's version includes in-frame clones alone and lacks a portion of them. The sample shows more than 75,000 clones, 85% to 95% of them seen only once. The sample was peripheral blood, taken 28 days after the second AZD1222 dose. The receptors were gathered from an adult who received the AZD1222 COVID-19 vaccine.

Regarding this clone: Other nucleotide sequences from this sample produce the same CDR3. The chain links TRBV5-1 to TRBJ2-5; 7 bases fit TRBD2. There are 15 residues in the CDR3. CDR1 SGHRS and CDR2 YFSETQ come from the germline V gene. After removal of 0 bases from V and 1 base from J, the junction contained 3 bases not matched to a gene. The chain's CDR3 is CASSLGLAVQETQYF. DNA for the CDR3: TGCGCCAGCAGCTTGGGTCTAGCGGTCCAAGAGACCCAGTACTTC.

The chain employs TRBV7-3 and TRBJ2-3, with 8 bases lining up with TRBD1. The length of the CDR3 is 17 residues. The germline V gene has CDR1 SGHTA and CDR2 FQGTGA. The V gene end was trimmed by 4 bases and the J gene end by 5 bases; junction bases not matched to a gene: 14. The CDR3 DNA is TGTGCCAGCAGCTGGACAGGGTCACAGACAGAAGGAGATACGCAGTATTTT. The encoded protein is CASSWTGSQTEGDTQYF.

J is TRBJ2-2 and V is TRBV27; D not resolved. Germline-derived CDR1 and CDR2 are MNHEY and SMNVEV (reference sequence). The CDR3 is 13 residues long. V was pared by 3 bases and J by 7 bases, with 9 bases between. Written as DNA, the CDR3 is TGTGCCAGCAGTTTCACCATCCGCGGGGAGCTGTTTTTT. Translation gives CASSFTIRGELFF.

The J gene is TRBJ1-4, the V gene TRBV10-2; 8 nucleotides agree with TRBD1. The CDR3 has 13 residues. Germline V gives CDR1 WSHSY, CDR2 SAAADI. The V gene end was trimmed by 6 bases and the J gene end by 8 bases; junction bases not matched to a gene: 5. For the CDR3, the DNA is TGCGCCAGCAGGGACAGGGTGGGGGAAAAACTGTTTTTT. Translation gives CASRDRVGEKLFF.

The chain has TRBV21-1 and TRBJ2-6; the table assigns TRBD1, which was not confirmed against the DNA. TRBV21-1 is assigned pseudogene status. CDR3 size: 17 residues. The CDR3 nucleotides are TGTGCCAGCAGCAAAGGACGGACAGGGGCTGGGGCCAACGTCCTGACTTTC. Protein sequence: CASSKGRTGAGANVLTF.

The chain is built from TRBV27 and TRBJ2-7, with a tentative D call TRBD1 (5 bases). This CDR3 has 14 amino acids. The V end was cut by 1 base, the J end by 0 bases, with 7 bases between. Germline CDR1 reads MNHEY; CDR2 reads SMNVEV (reference sequence). The CDR3 spells CASSLFDSSYEQYF. The CDR3 DNA follows: TGTGCCAGCAGTTTATTTGACAGCTCCTACGAGCAGTACTTC.

V gene TRBV20-1 combines with J gene TRBJ1-5, with D hard to call. CDR1 is DFQATT, CDR2 SNEGSKA, per germline (reference sequence). The length of the CDR3 is 11 residues. V shed 3 bases and J shed 11 bases, with 11 bases lying between them. The CDR3 nucleotides are TGCAGTGCTAGGAGGGCAAGGGCCCAGCATTTT. Translated, it gives CSARRARAQHF.

This sequence joins TRBV2 and TRBJ1-4, with D maybe TRBD1 (5 bases). CDR1 is SNHLY and CDR2 is FYNNEI in the germline V gene. The CDR3 spans 15 residues. V was shortened by 2 bases and J by 7 bases, with 14 bases between the two germline ends. The CDR3 DNA reads TGTGCCAGCAGTGAAAACAAGGCCGGGGGTGAAAAACTGTTTTTT. It codes for CASSENKAGGEKLFF. The variable domain in full, completed from reference TRBV2 and TRBJ1-4, reads EPEVTQTPSHQVTQMGQEVILRCVPISNHLYFYWYRQILGQKVEFLVSFYNNEISEKSEIFDDQFSVERPDGSNFTLKIRSTKLEDSAMYFCASSENKAGGEKLFFGSGTQLSVL.

The rearrangement uses TRBV18 and TRBJ2-6, with 12 bases aligning to TRBD1. The germline V gene has CDR1 KGHSH and CDR2 LQKENI. CDR3 size: 19 residues. J was trimmed by 2 bases and V by 2 bases; bases with no gene match: 7. The CDR3 loop is CASSPTGTGGATGANVLTF. The CDR3 DNA reads as TGTGCCAGCTCACCAACAGGGACAGGGGGCGCAACTGGGGCCAACGTCCTGACTTTC.

The chain carries TRBV7-7 and TRBJ2-7, with D unresolved. CDR3 length: 14 residues. Looked up from germline, CDR1 is SSHAT and CDR2 is FNYEAQ (reference sequence). The germline V and J ends were trimmed by 5 bases and 2 bases, with 13 bases remaining between them. The CDR3 region has the DNA TGTGCCAGCAGCCAAGGACCCCAAGCCTACGAGCAGTACTTC. Translated: CASSQGPQAYEQYF.